These 13 T cell receptor beta chains originate from one sample sequenced in a study of OX40 agonist ivuxolimab in advanced cancers. Measured with immunoSEQ multiplex PCR; TCRdb has only the in-frame clones, and not every one. The table has 72,000 or so clones, about four fifths seen once; the top ten hold about 1.2%. Sequences were derived from CD4+ or CD8+ T cells sorted from blood, sampled in a trial of the OX40 agonist ivuxolimab. These receptors all come from an adult with an advanced solid tumor such as melanoma, head and neck, liver or kidney cancer.

This chain joins TRBV10-3 and TRBJ2-3; unclear D gene. The CDR3 consists of 14 residues. Germline V gene lookup returns CDR1 ENHRY and CDR2 SYGVKD. V was trimmed by 4 bases and J by 3 bases, leaving 11 bases between them. The CDR3 region is CAISGPRRTDTQYF. The CDR3 DNA reads as TGTGCCATCAGTGGGCCCCGACGAACAGATACGCAGTATTTT.

The chain has TRBV5-1 and TRBJ1-6; 11 bases are a match to TRBD1. Per the germline V gene, CDR1 is SGHRS and CDR2 is YFSETQ. The CDR3 contains 15 residues. Losses at the gene ends were 4 bases for V and 6 bases for J; bases not matched to a gene: 3. DNA of the CDR3: TGCGCCAGCAGCCCAGGGACAGGGGGTAATTCACCCCTCCACTTT. This gives the protein CASSPGTGGNSPLHF.

V usage is TRBV7-9 and J usage is TRBJ2-1; 9 bases align to TRBD2. Germline CDR1 is SEHNR and CDR2 is FQNEAQ (reference sequence). The J segment lost 3 bases and the V segment lost 3 bases, leaving 9 bases of the junction unmatched. The CDR3 has 17 amino acids. As DNA, the CDR3 is TGTGCCAGCAGCTTGGGTAGCGGGGGAGGCTACTACAATGAGCAGTTCTTC. It translates to CASSLGSGGGYYNEQFF.

The chain recombines TRBV5-4 with TRBJ1-5; possible D gene TRBD1, 5 bases. The V end was cut by 0 bases, the J end by 6 bases, with 10 bases between. CDR3 length: 14 residues. Germline V lookup: CDR1 SGHNT, CDR2 YYREEE (reference sequence). CDR3 DNA: TGTGCCAGCAGCTTGGCCCGGGGGAGTCAGCCCCAGCATTTT. Protein sequence: CASSLARGSQPQHF. The full variable domain, rest sourced from reference TRBV5-4 and TRBJ1-5, is ETGVTQSPTHLIKTRGQQVTLRCSSQSGHNTVSWYQQALGQGPQFIFQYYREEENGRGNFPPRFSGLQFPNYSSELNVNALELDDSALYLCASSLARGSQPQHFGDGTRLSIL.

The genes are TRBV7-2 and TRBJ1-5; D remains ambiguous. Germline-derived CDR1 and CDR2 are SGHTA and FQGNSA. This CDR3 comprises 13 residues. V was clipped by 1 base and J by 12 bases, with 13 bases between them. Here the CDR3 reads CASSLVLGQVQHF. The CDR3 bases are TGTGCCAGCAGCTTAGTCCTCGGGCAGGTCCAGCATTTT. The whole variable domain, filled in from reference TRBV7-2 and TRBJ1-5, reads GAGVSQSPSNKVTEKGKDVELRCDPISGHTALYWYRQSLGQGLEFLIYFQGNSAPDKSGLPSDRFSAERTGGSVSTLTIQRTQQEDSAVYLCASSLVLGQVQHFGDGTRLSIL.

The chain links TRBV28 to TRBJ2-3; D is perhaps TRBD2 (5 bases). Germline V gene sequence: CDR1 MDHEN, CDR2 SYDVKM. The CDR3 contains 16 residues. Deletions cut 1 base from V and 6 bases from J, with 17 bases between. CDR3: CASSLFRLAPADTQYF. CDR3 coding DNA: TGTGCCAGCAGTTTATTCAGGCTAGCTCCGGCGGATACGCAGTATTTT.

The chain joins TRBV7-3 to TRBJ1-1; possibly TRBD1 for D (5 bases). CDR3 length: 13 amino acids. Germline V gene sequence: CDR1 SGHTA, CDR2 FQGTGA. V was shortened by 2 bases and J by 5 bases, with 9 bases between the two germline ends. CDR3 in amino acids: CASSLGGETEAFF. The CDR3 DNA is TGTGCCAGCAGCTTAGGAGGGGAAACTGAAGCTTTCTTT.

This clone was picked up one time. V and J are TRBV2 and TRBJ1-5; perhaps TRBD1 as D (5 bases). The CDR3 spans 15 residues. Trimming stripped 3 bases from V and 7 bases from J, with 16 bases between. Germline CDR1 reads SNHLY; CDR2 reads FYNNEI. For the CDR3, the DNA is TGTGCCAGCAGTGACGGCCAGGGTAAGGGGCAGCCCCAGCATTTT. It yields the protein CASSDGQGKGQPQHF.

The table lists this clone with many counts. V usage is TRBV9 and J usage is TRBJ1-1; 8 bases are a match to TRBD1. The CDR3 sequence is 14 residues long. CDR1 SGDLS and CDR2 YYNGEE come from the germline V gene. The ends lost 4 bases at V and 4 bases at J; junction bases unmatched: 6. DNA for the CDR3: TGTGCCAGCAGCTCTCAGGGGGCGCGCACTGAAGCTTTCTTT. Translating gives CASSSQGARTEAFF.

V is TRBV10-3 and J is TRBJ2-3, with 10 bases aligning to TRBD2. The trim removed 11 bases at V and 4 bases at J, leaving 6 bases unmatched. CDR1 is ENHRY, CDR2 SYGVKD, per germline. There are 13 residues in the CDR3. As DNA, the CDR3 is TGTGCCTCTCTAGCGGGGGAGTCAGATACGCAGTATTTT. This gives the protein CASLAGESDTQYF.

This clone occurred many times. The chain has TRBV4-2 and TRBJ2-2; D possibly matches TRBD1 or TRBD2 (5 bases each). Trimming took off 4 bases at V and 3 bases at J, with 12 bases between the two ends. Germline V lookup: CDR1 LGHNA, CDR2 YNFKEQ. The CDR3 contains 15 residues. The CDR3 sequence is CASSPSGPDTGELFF. The CDR3 DNA reads as TGTGCCAGCAGCCCCTCGGGGCCGGACACCGGGGAGCTGTTTTTT.

The chain joins TRBV15 to TRBJ2-1; D is possibly TRBD1 (6 bases). Between the trimmed V and J ends, which lost 0 bases and 7 bases, there was a span of 13 bases. CDR1 LNHNV and CDR2 YYDKDF come from the germline V gene (reference sequence). This CDR3 region has 15 residues. CDR3 nucleotides: TGTGCCACCAGCAGAGACCCCAGGGGTGGAAATGAGCAGTTCTTC. Protein sequence: CATSRDPRGGNEQFF.

The gene calls are TRBV10-3 and TRBJ1-6; perhaps TRBD1 as D (5 bases). This CDR3 spans 14 amino acids. Deletions cut 6 bases from V and 6 bases from J, with 12 bases between. The V gene's germline CDR1 is ENHRY and CDR2 SYGVKD. DNA of the CDR3: TGTGCCATCAGGGGGGATTCCATTAATTCACCCCTCCACTTT. Translated, it gives CAIRGDSINSPLHF.